This T cell receptor (beta chain) comes out of a study of T cell responses to AZD1222 COVID-19 vaccine. This clone has just a few counts. Clones were read by immunoSEQ multiplex PCR, and TCRdb kept only the in-frame ones, dropping some. The data show 93,000 or so clones, around nine tenths seen once. V was clipped by 2 bases and J by 7 bases; unmatched bases: 7. The CDR3 is made up of 15 amino acids. Germline-derived CDR1 and CDR2 are KGHSH and LQKENI. The chain uses TRBV18 and TRBJ1-4; 7 bases match TRBD1. Specimen: peripheral blood, collected on day 0 of AZD1222 vaccination. This receptor was obtained from an adult in good health. The CDR3 DNA sequence: TGTGCCAGCTCACCAGCATTACAGGGGAGTGAAAAACTGTTTTTT. The encoded protein is CASSPALQGSEKLFF.